The clone carrying this TCR beta chain was counted a few times. These data are taken from a study of Graves' ophthalmopathy and Graves' hyperthyroidism. Amplifying from RNA transcripts, the study obtained TCR beta CDR3 regions. HTBI primers were employed in first-round RT-PCR, then a second-round multiplex PCR followed. Each CDR3 protein is one row after TCRdb ran MiXCR on the multiplex PCR reads. The data show around 600,000 distinct CDR3 sequences, 35% to 50% seen once. Per the germline V gene, CDR1 is LGHNA and CDR2 is YNFKEQ. Trimming took 0 bases from V and 7 from J, leaving 15 bases between them. CDR3 length: 15 amino acids.

This chain links TRBV4-2 with TRBJ1-2; D is ambiguous. This TCR was sampled from an adult man with Graves' ophthalmopathy. The sample taken for sequencing was peripheral blood. The CDR3 region has the DNA TGTGCCAGCAGCCAAGATTTGCGGCTTGGCAGTGGCTACACCTTC. Protein sequence: CASSQDLRLGSGYTF.